This is a list of T cell receptor beta chains from one sample in a study of cytomegalovirus exposure and HLA in healthy donors. The assay was immunoSEQ multiplex PCR, and TCRdb's table has in-frame clones only and misses some. The sample carries some 200,000 clones, just under 85% recorded once. The sample consisted of PBMCs. The receptor set was obtained from a woman between 35 and 50 years old in good health and CMV-seronegative. The CDR3 runs from the conserved cysteine through the conserved F or W. A D gene is named only where the DNA matches it firmly.

cdr3_aa cdr3_nt d_call j_call v_call
CASSSVVRDFNEKLFF TGTGCCAGCAGCTCGGTCGTCCGGGACTTTAATGAAAAACTGTTTTTT - TRBJ1-4 TRBV5-5
CASSSGTGQYF TGTGCCAGCAGTTCGGGGACAGGGCAGTACTTC TRBD1 TRBJ2-4 TRBV27
CASSPRQLMNAEAFF TGTGCCAGCAGTCCCCGACAGCTGATGAACGCTGAAGCTTTCTTT - TRBJ1-1 TRBV6-5
CASSLNSGTEAFF TGTGCCAGCAGCTTAAATTCCGGCACTGAAGCTTTCTTT - TRBJ1-1 TRBV7-9
CSVAGTGRTEAFF TGCAGCGTCGCTGGGACAGGGAGGACTGAAGCTTTCTTT TRBD1 TRBJ1-1 TRBV29-1
CASSWTGRADTQYF TGTGCCAGCAGCTGGACAGGGCGAGCAGATACGCAGTATTTT TRBD1 TRBJ2-3 TRBV28
CASSARRDHNSPLHF TGTGCCAGCAGCGCTAGACGAGACCACAATTCACCCCTCCACTTT - TRBJ1-6 TRBV11-3
CASSTGQGVAGETQYF TGTGCCAGCAGCACAGGACAGGGCGTGGCGGGAGAGACCCAGTACTTC TRBD1 TRBJ2-5 TRBV11-3
CASSLGTDYYGYTF TGCGCCAGCAGCTTGGGGACAGATTATTATGGCTACACCTTC - TRBJ1-2 TRBV5-1
CASSEIGPGGANTGELFF TGTGCCAGCAGTGAAATAGGACCGGGAGGGGCTAATACCGGGGAGCTGTTTTTT TRBD2 TRBJ2-2 TRBV6-1